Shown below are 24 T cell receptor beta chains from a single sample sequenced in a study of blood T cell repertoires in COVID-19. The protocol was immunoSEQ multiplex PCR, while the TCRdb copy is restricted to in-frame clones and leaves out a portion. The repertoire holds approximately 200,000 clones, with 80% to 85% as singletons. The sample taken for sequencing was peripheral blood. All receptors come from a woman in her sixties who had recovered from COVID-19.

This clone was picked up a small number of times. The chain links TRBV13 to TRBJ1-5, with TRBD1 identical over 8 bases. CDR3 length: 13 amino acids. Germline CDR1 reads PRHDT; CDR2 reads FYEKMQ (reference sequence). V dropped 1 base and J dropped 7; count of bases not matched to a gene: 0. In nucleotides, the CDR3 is TGTGCCAGCAGCTTAGCAGGGGGCCAGCCCCAGCATTTT. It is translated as CASSLAGGQPQHF.

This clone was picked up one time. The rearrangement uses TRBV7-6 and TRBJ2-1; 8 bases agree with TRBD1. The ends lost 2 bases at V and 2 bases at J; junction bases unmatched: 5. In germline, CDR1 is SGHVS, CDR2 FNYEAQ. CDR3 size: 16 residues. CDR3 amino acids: CASSLLTGGTYNEQFF. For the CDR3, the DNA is TGTGCCAGCAGCTTACTCACAGGGGGAACCTACAATGAGCAGTTCTTC.

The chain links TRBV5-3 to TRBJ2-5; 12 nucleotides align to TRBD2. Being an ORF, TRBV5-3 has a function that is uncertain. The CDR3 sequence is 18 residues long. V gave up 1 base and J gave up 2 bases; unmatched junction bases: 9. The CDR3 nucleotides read TGTGCCAGAAGCTTGAGACTAGCGGGGGCGCGGGCACAAGAGACCCAGTACTTC. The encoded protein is CARSLRLAGARAQETQYF.

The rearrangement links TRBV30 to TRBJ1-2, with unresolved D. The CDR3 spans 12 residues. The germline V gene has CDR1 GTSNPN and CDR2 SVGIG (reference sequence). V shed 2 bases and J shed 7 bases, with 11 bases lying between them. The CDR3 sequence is CAWSLGSGGYTF. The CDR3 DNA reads TGTGCCTGGAGTTTGGGTTCGGGTGGCTACACCTTC. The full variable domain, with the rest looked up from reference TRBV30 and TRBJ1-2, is SQTIHQWPATLVQPVGSPLSLECTVEGTSNPNLYWYRQAAGRGLQLLFYSVGIGQISSEVPQNLSASRPQDRQFILSSKKLLLSDSGFYLCAWSLGSGGYTFGSGTRLTVV.

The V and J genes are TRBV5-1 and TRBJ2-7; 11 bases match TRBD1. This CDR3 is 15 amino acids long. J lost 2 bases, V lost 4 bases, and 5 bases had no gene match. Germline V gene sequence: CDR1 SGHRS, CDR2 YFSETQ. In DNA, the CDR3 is TGCGCCAGCAGCCTACCGGGACAGGGGGCCTACGAGCAGTACTTC. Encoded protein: CASSLPGQGAYEQYF.

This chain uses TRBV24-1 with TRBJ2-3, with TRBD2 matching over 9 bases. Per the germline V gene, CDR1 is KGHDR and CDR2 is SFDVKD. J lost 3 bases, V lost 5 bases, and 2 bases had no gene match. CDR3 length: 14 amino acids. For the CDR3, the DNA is TGTGCCACCAGTGGGCTAGCGGGGACAGATACGCAGTATTTT. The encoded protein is CATSGLAGTDTQYF.

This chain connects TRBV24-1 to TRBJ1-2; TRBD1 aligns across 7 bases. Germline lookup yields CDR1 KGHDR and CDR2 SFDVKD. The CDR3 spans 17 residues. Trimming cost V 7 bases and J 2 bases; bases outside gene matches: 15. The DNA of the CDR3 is TGTGCCACCAGCCCGAGTCCGGGACAGAGCCAGAACTATGGCTACACCTTC. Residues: CATSPSPGQSQNYGYTF.

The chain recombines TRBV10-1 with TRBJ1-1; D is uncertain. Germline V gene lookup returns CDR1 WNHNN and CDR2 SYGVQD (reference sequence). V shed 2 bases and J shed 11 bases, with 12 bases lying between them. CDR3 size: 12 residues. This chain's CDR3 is CASSEGVHGAFF. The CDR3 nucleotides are TGCGCCAGCAGTGAGGGTGTTCACGGGGCTTTCTTT.

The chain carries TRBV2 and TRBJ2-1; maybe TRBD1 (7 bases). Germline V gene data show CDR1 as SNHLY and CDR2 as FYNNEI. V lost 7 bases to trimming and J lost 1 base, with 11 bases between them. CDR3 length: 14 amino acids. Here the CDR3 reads CASTGGTSYNEQFF. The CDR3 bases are TGTGCCAGCACAGGGGGGACTTCCTACAATGAGCAGTTCTTC. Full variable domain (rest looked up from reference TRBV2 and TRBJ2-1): EPEVTQTPSHQVTQMGQEVILRCVPISNHLYFYWYRQILGQKVEFLVSFYNNEISEKSEIFDDQFSVERPDGSNFTLKIRSTKLEDSAMYFCASTGGTSYNEQFFGPGTRLTVL.

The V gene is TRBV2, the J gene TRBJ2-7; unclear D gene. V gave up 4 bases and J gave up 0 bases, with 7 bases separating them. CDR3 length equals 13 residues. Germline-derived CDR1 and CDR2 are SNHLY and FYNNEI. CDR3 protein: CASSGRSSYEQYF. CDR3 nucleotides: TGTGCCAGCAGTGGACGGAGCTCCTACGAGCAGTACTTC.

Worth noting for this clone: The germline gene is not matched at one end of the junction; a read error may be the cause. CDR3 sequence (DNA): TGTGCTAGCAGTCCCGGTGGGGGGAATCAGCCCCAGCATTTT. Protein: CASSPGGGNQPQHF. The gene calls are TRBV7-7 and TRBJ1-5; weak D call: TRBD1 (5 bases). The CDR3 loop spans 14 amino acids. The germline CDR1 and CDR2 sequences are SSHAT and FNYEAQ (reference sequence).

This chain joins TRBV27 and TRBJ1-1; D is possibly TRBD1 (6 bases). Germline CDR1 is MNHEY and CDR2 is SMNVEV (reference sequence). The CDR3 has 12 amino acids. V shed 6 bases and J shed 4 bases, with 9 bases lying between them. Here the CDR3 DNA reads TGTGCCAGCAGCAGGGGTGGCACTGAAGCTTTCTTT. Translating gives CASSRGGTEAFF.

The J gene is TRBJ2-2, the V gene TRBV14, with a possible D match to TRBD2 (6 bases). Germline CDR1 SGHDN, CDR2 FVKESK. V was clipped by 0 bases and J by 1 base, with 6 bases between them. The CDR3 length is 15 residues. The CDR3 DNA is TGTGCCAGCAGCCAAGAGGGACTGAACACCGGGGAGCTGTTTTTT. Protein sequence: CASSQEGLNTGELFF.

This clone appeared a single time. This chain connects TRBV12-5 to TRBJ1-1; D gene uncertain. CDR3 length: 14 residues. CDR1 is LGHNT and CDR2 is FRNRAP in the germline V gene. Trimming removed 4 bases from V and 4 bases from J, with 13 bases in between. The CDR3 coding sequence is TGTGCTAGTGGTTCCCAGGCGGGAATCACTGAAGCTTTCTTT. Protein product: CASGSQAGITEAFF.

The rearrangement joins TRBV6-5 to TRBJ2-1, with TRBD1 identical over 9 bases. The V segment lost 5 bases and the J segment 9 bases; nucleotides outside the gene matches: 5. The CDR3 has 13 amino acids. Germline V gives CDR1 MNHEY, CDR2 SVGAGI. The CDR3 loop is CASSRTGVFEQFF. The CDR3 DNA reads TGTGCCAGCAGTCGGACAGGGGTCTTTGAGCAGTTCTTC.

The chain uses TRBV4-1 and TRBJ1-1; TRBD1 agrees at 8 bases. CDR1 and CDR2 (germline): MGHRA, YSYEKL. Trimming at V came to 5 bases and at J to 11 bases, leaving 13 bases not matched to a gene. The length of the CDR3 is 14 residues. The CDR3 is CASSAVGRGLGAFF. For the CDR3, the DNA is TGCGCCAGCAGCGCCGTGGGCAGGGGGCTAGGTGCTTTCTTT.

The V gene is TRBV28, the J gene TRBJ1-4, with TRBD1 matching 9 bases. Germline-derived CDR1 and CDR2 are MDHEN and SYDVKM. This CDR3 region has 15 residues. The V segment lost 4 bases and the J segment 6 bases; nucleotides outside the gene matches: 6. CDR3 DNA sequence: TGTGCCAGCAGTTCCTCCGGGACAGGGCATGAAAAACTGTTTTTT. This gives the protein CASSSSGTGHEKLFF.

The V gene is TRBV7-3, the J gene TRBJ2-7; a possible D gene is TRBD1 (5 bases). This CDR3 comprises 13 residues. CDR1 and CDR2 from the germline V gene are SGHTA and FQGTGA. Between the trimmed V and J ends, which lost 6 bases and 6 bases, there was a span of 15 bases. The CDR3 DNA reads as TGTGCCAGCAGTCGTACTTCAGGGTCCGAGCAGTACTTC. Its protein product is CASSRTSGSEQYF. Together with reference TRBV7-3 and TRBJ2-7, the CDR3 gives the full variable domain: GAGVSQTPSNKVTEKGKYVELRCDPISGHTALYWYRQSLGQGPEFLIYFQGTGAADDSGLPNDRFFAVRPEGSVSTLKIQRTERGDSAVYLCASSRTSGSEQYFGPGTRLTVT.

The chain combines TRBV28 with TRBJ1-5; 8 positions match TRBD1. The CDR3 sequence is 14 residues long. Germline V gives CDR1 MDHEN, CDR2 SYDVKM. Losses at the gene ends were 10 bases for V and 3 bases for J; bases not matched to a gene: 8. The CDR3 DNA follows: TGTGCCACCTGGGACAGGACCCTCAATCAGCCCCAGCATTTT. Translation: CATWDRTLNQPQHF.

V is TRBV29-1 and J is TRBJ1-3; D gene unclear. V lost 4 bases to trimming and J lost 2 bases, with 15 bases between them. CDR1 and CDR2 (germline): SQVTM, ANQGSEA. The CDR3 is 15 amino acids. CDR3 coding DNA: TGCAGCGTTGTGCCCAGTGAATTCGCTGGAAACACCATATATTTT. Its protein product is CSVVPSEFAGNTIYF.

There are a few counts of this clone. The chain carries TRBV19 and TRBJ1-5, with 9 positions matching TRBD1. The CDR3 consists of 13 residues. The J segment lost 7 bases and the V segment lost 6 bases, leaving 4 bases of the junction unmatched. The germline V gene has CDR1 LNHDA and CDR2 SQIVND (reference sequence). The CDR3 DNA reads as TGTGCCAGTAGGGACAGGGGTGGACAGCCCCAGCATTTT. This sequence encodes CASRDRGGQPQHF. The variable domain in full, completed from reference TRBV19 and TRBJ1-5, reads DGGITQSPKYLFRKEGQNVTLSCEQNLNHDAMYWYRQDPGQGLRLIYYSQIVNDFQKGDIAEGYSVSREKKESFPLTVTSAQKNPTAFYLCASRDRGGQPQHFGDGTRLSIL.

The CDR3 coding sequence is TGTGCCAGCAGCGCAAGACAGAAGAATCAAGAGACCCAGTACTTC. Residues: CASSARQKNQETQYF. This sequence joins TRBV3-1 (or the pseudogene TRBV3-2) and TRBJ2-5; D possibly corresponds to TRBD1 (5 bases). Trimming removed 5 bases from V and 2 bases from J, with 15 bases in between. The CDR3 extends over 15 amino acids. Per germline, CDR1 LGHDT and CDR2 YNNKEL (reference sequence).

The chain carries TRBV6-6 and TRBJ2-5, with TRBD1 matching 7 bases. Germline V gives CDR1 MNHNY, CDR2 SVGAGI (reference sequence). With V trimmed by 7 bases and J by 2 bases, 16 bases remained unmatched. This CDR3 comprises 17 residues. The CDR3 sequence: CASTRRLLTGAQETQYF. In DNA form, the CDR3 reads TGTGCCAGCACTCGCCGCTTACTTACAGGGGCGCAAGAGACCCAGTACTTC.

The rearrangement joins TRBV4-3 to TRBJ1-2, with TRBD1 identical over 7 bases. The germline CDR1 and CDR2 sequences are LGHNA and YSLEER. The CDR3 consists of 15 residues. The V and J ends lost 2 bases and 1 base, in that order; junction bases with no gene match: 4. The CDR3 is CASSQTRGINYGYTF. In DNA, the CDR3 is TGCGCCAGCAGCCAAACCAGGGGGATTAACTATGGCTACACCTTC.